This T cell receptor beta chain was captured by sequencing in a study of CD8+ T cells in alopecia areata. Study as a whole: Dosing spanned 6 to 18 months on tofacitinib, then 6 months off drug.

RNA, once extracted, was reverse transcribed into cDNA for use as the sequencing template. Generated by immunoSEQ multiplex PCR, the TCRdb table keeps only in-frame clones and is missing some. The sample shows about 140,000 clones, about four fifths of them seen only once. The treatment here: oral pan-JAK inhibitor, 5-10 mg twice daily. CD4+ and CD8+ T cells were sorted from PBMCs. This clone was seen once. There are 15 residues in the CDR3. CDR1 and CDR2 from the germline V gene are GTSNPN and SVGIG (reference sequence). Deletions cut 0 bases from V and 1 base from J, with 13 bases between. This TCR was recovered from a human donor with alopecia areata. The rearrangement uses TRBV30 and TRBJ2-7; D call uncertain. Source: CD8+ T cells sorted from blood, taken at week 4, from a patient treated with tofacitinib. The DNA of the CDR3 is TGTGCCTGGAGTGTACAATACGGAGAATCCTACGAGCAGTACTTC. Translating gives CAWSVQYGESYEQYF.